What follows are 3 T cell receptor beta chains derived from one specimen sequenced in a study of T-cell memory formation after mild COVID-19. TCRdb redid the calling of the 5' RACE reads with MiXCR, one entry per CDR3 protein. Among 450,000 to 650,000 distinct CDR3 sequences listed, about a sixth were seen once. Specimen: PBMCs or a T cell subset sorted from them (not recorded which). These receptors were taken from an adult woman who had mild COVID-19 (a few samples of this study predate the infection). Cell type and time point are not known.

The table lists this clonotype with a few counts. The chain combines TRBV2 with TRBJ2-1; D remains ambiguous. This CDR3 region has 11 residues. Germline CDR1 and CDR2: SNHLY and FYNNEI. The V and J ends lost 8 bases and 10 bases respectively, with 12 bases between them. The CDR3 spells CASRTIAEQFF. CDR3 nucleotide sequence: TGTGCCAGCCGGACGATAGCAGAGCAGTTCTTC.

This clonotype was seen only a few times. The CDR3 loop reads CSARRPGQGAFQPQHF. As DNA, the CDR3 is TGCAGTGCTAGACGACCGGGACAGGGGGCATTTCAGCCCCAGCATTTT. The chain has TRBV20-1 and TRBJ1-5; 12 bases agree with TRBD1. The CDR3 has 16 residues. The germline V gene has CDR1 DFQATT and CDR2 SNEGSKA (reference sequence). V gave up 2 bases and J gave up 6 bases; unmatched junction bases: 8.

The rearrangement links TRBV12-3 or TRBV12-4 to TRBJ2-6, with D hard to call. This CDR3 is built from 16 residues. V was shortened by 4 bases and J by 0 bases, with 10 bases between the two germline ends. The CDR3 loop is CASSSAGLSGANVLTF. As DNA, the CDR3 is TGTGCCAGCAGTTCCGCCGGGCTCTCTGGGGCCAACGTCCTGACTTTC.